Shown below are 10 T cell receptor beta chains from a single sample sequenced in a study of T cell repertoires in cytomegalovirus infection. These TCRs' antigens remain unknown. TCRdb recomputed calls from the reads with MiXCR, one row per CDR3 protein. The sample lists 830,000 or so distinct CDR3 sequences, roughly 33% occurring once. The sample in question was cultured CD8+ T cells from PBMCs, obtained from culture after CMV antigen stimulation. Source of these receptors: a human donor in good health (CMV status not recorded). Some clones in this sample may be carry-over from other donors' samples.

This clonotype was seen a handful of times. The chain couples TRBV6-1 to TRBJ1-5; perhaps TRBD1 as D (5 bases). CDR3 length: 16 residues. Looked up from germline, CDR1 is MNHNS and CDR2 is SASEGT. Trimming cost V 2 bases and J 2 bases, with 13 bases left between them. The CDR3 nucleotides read TGTGCCAGCAGTGAATGGCAGGGTACGGGCAATCAGCCCCAGCATTTT. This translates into CASSEWQGTGNQPQHF.

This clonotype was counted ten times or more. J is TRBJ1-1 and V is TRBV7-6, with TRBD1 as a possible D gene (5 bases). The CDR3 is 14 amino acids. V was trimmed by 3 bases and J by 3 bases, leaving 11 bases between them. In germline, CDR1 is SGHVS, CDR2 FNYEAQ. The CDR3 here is CASSFGGGDTEAFF. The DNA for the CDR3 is TGTGCCAGCAGCTTCGGGGGGGGGGACACTGAAGCTTTCTTT.

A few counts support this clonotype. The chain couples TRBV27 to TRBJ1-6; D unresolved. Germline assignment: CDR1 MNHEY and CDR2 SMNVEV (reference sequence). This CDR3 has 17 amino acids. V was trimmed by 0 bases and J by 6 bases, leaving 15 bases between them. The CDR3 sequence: CASSLSSPESSNSPLHF. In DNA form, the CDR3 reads TGTGCCAGCAGTTTATCCTCCCCTGAGTCTTCTAATTCACCCCTCCACTTT.

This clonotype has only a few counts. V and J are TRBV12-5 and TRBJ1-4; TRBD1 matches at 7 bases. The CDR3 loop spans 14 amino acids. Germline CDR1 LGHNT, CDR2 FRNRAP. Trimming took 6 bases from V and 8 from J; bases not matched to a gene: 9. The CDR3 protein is CASGPSGGQEKLFF. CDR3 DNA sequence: TGTGCTAGTGGCCCTTCTGGGGGACAGGAAAAACTGTTTTTT. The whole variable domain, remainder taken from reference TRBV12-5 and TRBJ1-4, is DARVTQTPRHKVTEMGQEVTMRCQPILGHNTVFWYRQTMMQGLELLAYFRNRAPLDDSGMPKDRFSAEMPDATLATLKIQPSEPRDSAVYFCASGPSGGQEKLFFGSGTQLSVL.

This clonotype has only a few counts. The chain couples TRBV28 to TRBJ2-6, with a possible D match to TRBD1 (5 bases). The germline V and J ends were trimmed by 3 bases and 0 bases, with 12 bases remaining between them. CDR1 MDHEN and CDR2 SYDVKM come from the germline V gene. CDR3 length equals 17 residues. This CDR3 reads CASSFRQTFSGANVLTF. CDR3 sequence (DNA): TGTGCCAGCAGTTTTCGACAGACCTTCTCTGGGGCCAACGTCCTGACTTTC.

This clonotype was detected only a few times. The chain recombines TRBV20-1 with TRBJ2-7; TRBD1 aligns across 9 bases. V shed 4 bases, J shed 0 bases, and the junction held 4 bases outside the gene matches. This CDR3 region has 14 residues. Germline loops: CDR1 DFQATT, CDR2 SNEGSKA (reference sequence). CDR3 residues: CSATGQGLSYEQYV. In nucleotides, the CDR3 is TGCAGTGCTACGGGACAGGGCCTCTCCTACGAGCAGTACGTC.

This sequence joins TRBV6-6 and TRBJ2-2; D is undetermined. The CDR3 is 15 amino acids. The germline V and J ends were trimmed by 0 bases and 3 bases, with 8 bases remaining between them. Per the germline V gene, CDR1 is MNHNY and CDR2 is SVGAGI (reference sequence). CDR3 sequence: CASSYSLEDTGELFF. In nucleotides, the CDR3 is TGTGCCAGCAGTTACTCGCTAGAGGACACCGGGGAGCTGTTTTTT.

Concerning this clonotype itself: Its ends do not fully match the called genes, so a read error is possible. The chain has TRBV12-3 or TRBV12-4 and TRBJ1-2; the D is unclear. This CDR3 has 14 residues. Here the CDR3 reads CASSLNMIFYAYTF. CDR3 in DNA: TGTGCCAGCAGTTTGAACATGATATTTTATGCCTACACCTTC.

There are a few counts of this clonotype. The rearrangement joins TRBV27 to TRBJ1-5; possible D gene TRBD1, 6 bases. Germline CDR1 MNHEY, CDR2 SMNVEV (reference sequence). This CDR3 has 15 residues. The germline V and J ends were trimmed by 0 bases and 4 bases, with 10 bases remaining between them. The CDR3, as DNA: TGTGCCAGCAGTTTATCCGGGACAACTAATCAGCCCCAGCATTTT. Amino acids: CASSLSGTTNQPQHF.

The CDR3 reads CASSLWSGGEPVEQYF. The CDR3 nucleotides are TGCGCCAGCAGCTTGTGGAGCGGGGGCGAGCCAGTCGAGCAGTACTTC. This rearrangement joins TRBV5-1 to TRBJ2-7; 8 bases are a match to TRBD2. The CDR3 sequence is 16 residues long. Losses at the gene ends were 1 base for V and 6 bases for J; bases not matched to a gene: 12. Germline V gene lookup returns CDR1 SGHRS and CDR2 YFSETQ.